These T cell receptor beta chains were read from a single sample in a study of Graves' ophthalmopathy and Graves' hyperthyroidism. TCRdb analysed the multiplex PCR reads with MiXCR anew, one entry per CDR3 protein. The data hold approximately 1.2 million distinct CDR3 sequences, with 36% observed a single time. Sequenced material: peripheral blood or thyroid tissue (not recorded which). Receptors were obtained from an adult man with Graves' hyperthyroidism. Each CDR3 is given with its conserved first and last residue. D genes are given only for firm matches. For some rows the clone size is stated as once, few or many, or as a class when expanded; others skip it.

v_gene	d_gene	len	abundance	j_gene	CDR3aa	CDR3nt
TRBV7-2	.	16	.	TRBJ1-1	CASSKEVAGFGTEAFF	TGTGCCAGCTCAAAGGAGGTTGCAGGGTTCGGTACTGAAGCTTTCTTT
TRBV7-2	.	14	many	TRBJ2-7	CASSKDRNSYEQYF	TGTGCCAGCAGCAAGGACAGAAACTCCTACGAGCAGTACTTC
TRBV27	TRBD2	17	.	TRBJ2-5	CASSSRVGLAEQETQYF	TGTGCCAGCAGTTCCCGCGTGGGACTAGCGGAACAAGAGACCCAGTACTTC
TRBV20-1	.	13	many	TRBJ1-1	CSATFGVGTEAFF	TGCAGTGCTACATTTGGTGTGGGCACTGAAGCTTTCTTT
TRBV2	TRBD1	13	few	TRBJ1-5	CASRDRGPQPQHF	TGTGCCAGCAGAGACAGGGGGCCTCAGCCCCAGCATTTT
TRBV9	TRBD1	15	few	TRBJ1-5	CASSETGSLNQPQHF	TGTGCCAGCAGCGAGACAGGGTCCCTGAATCAGCCCCAGCATTTT
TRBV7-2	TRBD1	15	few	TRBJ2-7	CASSHPGTASYEQYF	TGTGCCAGCAGTCACCCAGGGACAGCTTCCTACGAGCAGTACTTC
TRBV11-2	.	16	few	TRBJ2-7	CASSFFFEGSPYEQYF	TGTGCCAGCAGCTTCTTTTTTGAGGGTTCACCCTACGAGCAGTACTTC
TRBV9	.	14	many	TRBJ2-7	CASSAEAWAYEQYF	TGTGCCAGCAGCGCTGAGGCGTGGGCTTACGAGCAGTACTTC
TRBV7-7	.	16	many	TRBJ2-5	CASSLLTGTPGETQYF	TGTGCCAGCAGCTTATTAACCGGGACCCCGGGGGAGACCCAGTACTTC
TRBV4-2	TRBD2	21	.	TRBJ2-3	CASSPPAWQGIVAGVGDTQYF	TGTGCCAGCAGCCCCCCAGCGTGGCAGGGAATAGTAGCGGGAGTCGGAGATACGCAGTATTTT
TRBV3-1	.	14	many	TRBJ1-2	CASSQGARGNGYTF	TGTGCCAGCAGCCAAGGCGCTAGGGGGAACGGCTACACCTTC
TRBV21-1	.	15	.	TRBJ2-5	CASSPDGHSVETQYF	TGTGCCAGCAGCCCTGATGGACACTCCGTGGAGACCCAGTACTTC
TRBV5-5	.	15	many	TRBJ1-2	CASSLALTGSYGYTF	TGTGCCAGCAGCTTGGCCTTAACAGGGAGCTATGGCTACACCTTC
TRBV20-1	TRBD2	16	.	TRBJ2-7	CSASSGGPFSSYEQYF	TGCAGTGCTAGTTCGGGAGGGCCTTTCAGCTCCTACGAGCAGTACTTC
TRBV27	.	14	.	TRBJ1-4	CASSLAGGGKELFF	TGTGCCAGCAGTTTAGCAGGCGGAGGGAAGGAACTGTTTTTT
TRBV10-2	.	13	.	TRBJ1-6	CASSEPENSPLHF	TGCGCCAGCAGTGAGCCGGAGAATTCACCCCTCCACTTT
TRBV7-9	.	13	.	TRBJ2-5	CASSLAPEQPQYF	TGTGCCAGCAGCTTAGCGCCGGAGCAGCCCCAGTACTTC
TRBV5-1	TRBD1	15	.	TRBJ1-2	CASSSVTGGDYGYTF	TGCGCCAGCAGCTCGGTGACAGGGGGCGACTATGGCTACACCTTC
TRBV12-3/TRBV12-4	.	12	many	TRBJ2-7	CASSLRRSEQYF	TGTGCCAGCAGTTTACGTAGGAGTGAGCAGTACTTC
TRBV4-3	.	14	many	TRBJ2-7	CASSQDRQGYEQYF	TGCGCCAGCAGCCAAGACCGGCAGGGCTACGAGCAGTACTTC
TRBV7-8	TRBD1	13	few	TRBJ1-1	CASAGQGNTEAFF	TGTGCCAGCGCCGGACAGGGGAACACTGAAGCTTTCTTT